This is a list of T cell receptor beta chains from one sample in a study of response to subunit inactivated influenza vaccine. TCRdb fed the RT-PCR reads into MiXCR, producing one record per CDR3 protein. The table records fewer than 700,000 distinct CDR3 sequences, roughly 13% of them present only once. The starting material was PBMCs from blood, obtained roughly 6 weeks after vaccination. The origin of the receptors is a man over 45 who received an inactivated influenza vaccine. Both conserved end residues are part of each CDR3. A D gene is named only where the DNA matches it firmly. Some rows have no size entry. The others give once, few or many, or a class for an expanded clone.

j_gene: TRBJ2-2
abundance: .
v_gene: TRBV6-1
d_gene: .
CDR3nt: TGTGCCAGCGCCTACTCTGGGAACACCGGGGAGCTGTTTTTT
CDR3aa: CASAYSGNTGELFF

j_gene: TRBJ1-5
abundance: few
v_gene: TRBV6-1
d_gene: .
CDR3nt: TGTGCCGTCAGAGGGGGTAGGGTGAGCAATCAGCCCCAGCATTTT
CDR3aa: CAVRGGRVSNQPQHF

j_gene: TRBJ2-2
abundance: few
v_gene: TRBV12-3/TRBV12-4
d_gene: .
CDR3nt: TGTGCCAGCAGCCCCGGCGGTTCGAACACCGGGGAGCTGTTTTTT
CDR3aa: CASSPGGSNTGELFF

j_gene: TRBJ2-6
abundance: .
v_gene: TRBV7-9
d_gene: .
CDR3nt: TGTGCCAGCGTCCTTATTCCGGGCAACGTCCTGACTTTC
CDR3aa: CASVLIPGNVLTF

j_gene: TRBJ1-1
abundance: few
v_gene: TRBV29-1
d_gene: TRBD1
CDR3nt: TGCAGCGTCGGGGCCAGGGGGCGAGGCACTGAAGCTTTCTTT
CDR3aa: CSVGARGRGTEAFF

j_gene: TRBJ2-6
abundance: many
v_gene: TRBV6-1
d_gene: .
CDR3nt: TGTGCCAGCAGTGTGACACAGGTCTCTGGGGCCAACGTCCTGACTTTC
CDR3aa: CASSVTQVSGANVLTF

j_gene: TRBJ1-4
abundance: .
v_gene: TRBV7-9
d_gene: .
CDR3nt: TGTGCCAGCAGCCGCACCCGGGGGGCAACTAATGAAAAACTGTTTTTT
CDR3aa: CASSRTRGATNEKLFF

j_gene: TRBJ2-7
abundance: .
v_gene: TRBV7-2
d_gene: TRBD2
CDR3nt: TGTGCCAGCAGCCCGACTAGCGGGAGTCGGGAGCAGTACTTC
CDR3aa: CASSPTSGSREQYF

j_gene: TRBJ2-1
abundance: once
v_gene: TRBV5-6
d_gene: .
CDR3nt: TGTGCCAGCACCGTCCCCTCCTACAATGAGCAGTTCTTC
CDR3aa: CASTVPSYNEQFF

j_gene: TRBJ1-5
abundance: many
v_gene: TRBV12-3/TRBV12-4
d_gene: TRBD1
CDR3nt: TGTGCCAGCAGTCACGACAGGGTACATCAGCCCCAGCATTTT
CDR3aa: CASSHDRVHQPQHF

j_gene: TRBJ2-1
abundance: few
v_gene: TRBV24-1
d_gene: TRBD2
CDR3nt: TGTGCCACTCAGGGACTAGCGGGAGGAACCGCTTCCTACAATGAGCAGTTCTTC
CDR3aa: CATQGLAGGTASYNEQFF

j_gene: TRBJ2-5
abundance: .
v_gene: TRBV9
d_gene: .
CDR3nt: TGTGCCAGCAGCGTAGGGGTGACGGACGCTCCACGCTTC
CDR3aa: CASSVGVTDAPRF

j_gene: TRBJ2-7
abundance: few
v_gene: TRBV28
d_gene: TRBD2
CDR3nt: TGTGCCAGCAGGGCGACTAGCGGGAGGGCCGAGCAGTACTTC
CDR3aa: CASRATSGRAEQYF

j_gene: TRBJ1-2
abundance: .
v_gene: TRBV4-1
d_gene: .
CDR3nt: TGCGCCAGCAGCCAAGTGGGACACCGGGATGGCTACACCTTC
CDR3aa: CASSQVGHRDGYTF

j_gene: TRBJ1-6
abundance: .
v_gene: TRBV20-1
d_gene: .
CDR3nt: TGCAGTGCTTCAAGGGACCTTTCACCCCTCCACTTT
CDR3aa: CSASRDLSPLHF

j_gene: TRBJ1-2
abundance: few
v_gene: TRBV29-1
d_gene: TRBD1
CDR3nt: TGCAGCGTTGAGAACAAGGGGGCGGGTGGCTACACCTTC
CDR3aa: CSVENKGAGGYTF

j_gene: TRBJ1-3
abundance: many
v_gene: TRBV5-1
d_gene: .
CDR3nt: TGCGCCAGCAGCTTGGCCGGGACCGCCGGAAACACCATATATTTT
CDR3aa: CASSLAGTAGNTIYF

j_gene: TRBJ2-3
abundance: .
v_gene: TRBV7-6
d_gene: TRBD1
CDR3nt: TGTGCCAGCAGCTTAAGCCCCCCCGGCGACAGGGTGGTTAGGGATACGCAGTATTTT
CDR3aa: CASSLSPPGDRVVRDTQYF

j_gene: TRBJ2-7
abundance: .
v_gene: TRBV7-9
d_gene: TRBD2
CDR3nt: TGTGCCAGCAGCCCCTCAGGACTAGCGTACGAGCAGTACTTC
CDR3aa: CASSPSGLAYEQYF

j_gene: TRBJ1-4
abundance: .
v_gene: TRBV7-9
d_gene: .
CDR3nt: TGTGCCAGCAGCACCCTAGGAGGGGCAACTAATGAAAAACTGTTTTTT
CDR3aa: CASSTLGGATNEKLFF

j_gene: TRBJ2-1
abundance: .
v_gene: TRBV7-9
d_gene: .
CDR3nt: TGTGCCAGCAGCTTACCAGGGGCCTACAATGAGCAGTTCTTC
CDR3aa: CASSLPGAYNEQFF

j_gene: TRBJ1-1
abundance: few
v_gene: TRBV12-3/TRBV12-4
d_gene: .
CDR3nt: TGTGCCAGCAGTTCACAGGGTATGACTGAAGCTTTCTTT
CDR3aa: CASSSQGMTEAFF

j_gene: TRBJ2-2
abundance: few
v_gene: TRBV6-2/TRBV6-3
d_gene: TRBD2
CDR3nt: TGTGCCAGCAGTCAGACTAGCGGGATCACCGGGGAGCTGTTTTTT
CDR3aa: CASSQTSGITGELFF

j_gene: TRBJ1-4
abundance: .
v_gene: TRBV7-9
d_gene: .
CDR3nt: TGTGCCAGCAGCATCCGGGCGGCTAATGAAAAACTGTTTTTT
CDR3aa: CASSIRAANEKLFF

j_gene: TRBJ2-2
abundance: few
v_gene: TRBV20-1
d_gene: .
CDR3nt: TGCAGTGCTATTAGCGGGGACAGCACCGGGGAGCTGTTTTTT
CDR3aa: CSAISGDSTGELFF

j_gene: TRBJ1-5
abundance: few
v_gene: TRBV20-1
d_gene: TRBD1
CDR3nt: TGCAGTGCTAGAGCCAACGACAGGGACCAGCCCCAGCATTTT
CDR3aa: CSARANDRDQPQHF

j_gene: TRBJ2-3
abundance: few
v_gene: TRBV7-9
d_gene: TRBD2
CDR3nt: TGTGCCACCGGGGCTACTAGCGCGAGCACAGATACGCAGTATTTT
CDR3aa: CATGATSASTDTQYF

j_gene: TRBJ2-7
abundance: many
v_gene: TRBV5-5
d_gene: .
CDR3nt: TGTGCCAGCAGCTTGGGGACAGACTACGAGCAGTACTTC
CDR3aa: CASSLGTDYEQYF

j_gene: TRBJ1-5
abundance: .
v_gene: TRBV20-1
d_gene: .
CDR3nt: TGCAGTGCGGGCCTTGGCTGGGGACCCCAGCATTTT
CDR3aa: CSAGLGWGPQHF

j_gene: TRBJ2-2
abundance: .
v_gene: TRBV6-1
d_gene: TRBD2
CDR3nt: TGTGCCAGCAGTCGAGCGGGGGGCTTTCCTAACACCGGGGAGCTGTTTTTT
CDR3aa: CASSRAGGFPNTGELFF

j_gene: TRBJ2-1
abundance: few
v_gene: TRBV3-1
d_gene: .
CDR3nt: TGTGCCAGCAGCCAAGATAGGTCAGGTGAGCAGTTCTTC
CDR3aa: CASSQDRSGEQFF

j_gene: TRBJ2-7
abundance: few
v_gene: TRBV5-1
d_gene: .
CDR3nt: TGCGCCAGCAGCCCGCAGGGCTACCCCTACGAGCAGTACTTC
CDR3aa: CASSPQGYPYEQYF

j_gene: TRBJ2-1
abundance: few
v_gene: TRBV14
d_gene: TRBD1
CDR3nt: TGTGCCAGCAGCCAATTTCAGGGGGTGCCCAATGAGCAGTTCTTC
CDR3aa: CASSQFQGVPNEQFF

j_gene: TRBJ2-1
abundance: .
v_gene: TRBV24-1
d_gene: .
CDR3nt: TGTGCCACCAGTGAACCCATAGGCGGGTTAGTCAATGAGCAGTTCTTC
CDR3aa: CATSEPIGGLVNEQFF

j_gene: TRBJ2-3
abundance: .
v_gene: TRBV7-8
d_gene: .
CDR3nt: TGTGCCAGCAGCCTTCAAAGGGGAGATACGCAGTATTTT
CDR3aa: CASSLQRGDTQYF

j_gene: TRBJ2-1
abundance: few
v_gene: TRBV29-1
d_gene: .
CDR3nt: TGCAGTAGCATAGGGGACCCCTCCTACAATGAGCAGTTCTTC
CDR3aa: CSSIGDPSYNEQFF

j_gene: TRBJ2-1
abundance: many
v_gene: TRBV7-9
d_gene: TRBD1
CDR3nt: TGTGCCAGCAGTCCGACCCGGGACAGGGCCTACAATGAGCAGTTCTTC
CDR3aa: CASSPTRDRAYNEQFF

j_gene: TRBJ1-1
abundance: few
v_gene: TRBV7-9
d_gene: .
CDR3nt: TGTGCCAGCAGCTCGCCGATGGTGGCTGAAGCTTTCTTT
CDR3aa: CASSSPMVAEAFF

j_gene: TRBJ2-1
abundance: .
v_gene: TRBV5-1
d_gene: TRBD2
CDR3nt: TGCGCCAGCAGCTTGTACCCTAGCGGGAGGGGAAACAATGAGCAGTTCTTC
CDR3aa: CASSLYPSGRGNNEQFF

j_gene: TRBJ1-1
abundance: few
v_gene: TRBV3-1
d_gene: TRBD1
CDR3nt: TGTGCCAGCAGCCCCCGACAGGGGGAAGGTGAAGCTTTCTTT
CDR3aa: CASSPRQGEGEAFF

j_gene: TRBJ2-2
abundance: few
v_gene: TRBV15
d_gene: .
CDR3nt: TGTGCCACCAGCAGAGGGACTCCCGGGGAGCTGTTTTTT
CDR3aa: CATSRGTPGELFF

j_gene: TRBJ2-1
abundance: .
v_gene: TRBV5-1
d_gene: .
CDR3nt: TGCGCCAGCAGCTTGGCCTTAGAGAAAGCGACTGAGCAGTTCTTC
CDR3aa: CASSLALEKATEQFF

j_gene: TRBJ2-2
abundance: .
v_gene: TRBV5-1
d_gene: TRBD2
CDR3nt: TGCGCCAGCAGCTTGGCCCGGACTAGCGAGAACACCGGGGAGCTGTTTTTT
CDR3aa: CASSLARTSENTGELFF

j_gene: TRBJ1-1
abundance: few
v_gene: TRBV5-1
d_gene: TRBD1
CDR3nt: TGCGCCAGCAGCTCGGACAGGAAGATCTTGGCTGAAGCTTTCTTT
CDR3aa: CASSSDRKILAEAFF

j_gene: TRBJ2-3
abundance: many
v_gene: TRBV11-2
d_gene: .
CDR3nt: TGTGCCAGCAGCTTAGATCGTGGCCCCACAGATACGCAGTATTTT
CDR3aa: CASSLDRGPTDTQYF

j_gene: TRBJ1-1
abundance: few
v_gene: TRBV20-1
d_gene: .
CDR3nt: TGCAGTGCTAACCAAGGGGGAACTGAAGCTTTCTTT
CDR3aa: CSANQGGTEAFF

j_gene: TRBJ2-5
abundance: .
v_gene: TRBV6-1
d_gene: .
CDR3nt: TGTACCAGCAGTGGCATCCGGGGCCTCCAAGAGACCCAGTACTTC
CDR3aa: CTSSGIRGLQETQYF

j_gene: TRBJ2-3
abundance: .
v_gene: TRBV4-2
d_gene: TRBD1
CDR3nt: TGTGCCAGCAGCCAAGACGGGACAGGGGGCACAGATACGCAGTATTTT
CDR3aa: CASSQDGTGGTDTQYF

j_gene: TRBJ1-5
abundance: .
v_gene: TRBV7-6
d_gene: .
CDR3nt: TGTGCCAGCAGCTTAGGTATAGGGGGTGACTCCGGCAGCAATCAGCCCCAGCATTTT
CDR3aa: CASSLGIGGDSGSNQPQHF

j_gene: TRBJ2-1
abundance: many
v_gene: TRBV6-2/TRBV6-3
d_gene: TRBD2
CDR3nt: TGTGCCAGCAGTTACCTGGGACTAGCGGAAGACAATGAGCAGTTCTTC
CDR3aa: CASSYLGLAEDNEQFF

j_gene: TRBJ2-7
abundance: .
v_gene: TRBV20-1
d_gene: TRBD2
CDR3nt: TGCAGTGCTATGCTAGCGGGAGGTGCCCACGAGCAGTACTTC
CDR3aa: CSAMLAGGAHEQYF

j_gene: TRBJ1-1
abundance: few
v_gene: TRBV2
d_gene: .
CDR3nt: TGTGCCAGCAGTGAAGAAGGAGTTTCGAACACTGAAGCTTTCTTT
CDR3aa: CASSEEGVSNTEAFF

j_gene: TRBJ1-6
abundance: .
v_gene: TRBV12-3/TRBV12-4
d_gene: .
CDR3nt: TGTGCCAGCAGTTTAGCCGGCAAGGGTTCACCCCTCCACTTT
CDR3aa: CASSLAGKGSPLHF

j_gene: TRBJ1-4
abundance: .
v_gene: TRBV20-1
d_gene: .
CDR3nt: TGCAGTGCCACGCCTGCAACTAATGAAAAACTGTTTTTT
CDR3aa: CSATPATNEKLFF

j_gene: TRBJ2-1
abundance: .
v_gene: TRBV6-2/TRBV6-3
d_gene: TRBD2
CDR3nt: TGTGCCACTAAATCGGGAGGGGGCTACAATGAGCAGTTCTTC
CDR3aa: CATKSGGGYNEQFF

j_gene: TRBJ1-5
abundance: few
v_gene: TRBV6-1
d_gene: TRBD1
CDR3nt: TGTGCCAGCAGCCAACCCCGGACAGGGGGTAGTATTGAGCCCCAGCATTTT
CDR3aa: CASSQPRTGGSIEPQHF

j_gene: TRBJ2-7
abundance: few
v_gene: TRBV20-1
d_gene: TRBD1
CDR3nt: TGCAGTGCTGGATTCCCGGGACAGGGTTACGAGCAGTACTTC
CDR3aa: CSAGFPGQGYEQYF